This T cell receptor (beta chain) was obtained from a study of blood T cell repertoires in COVID-19. Only in-frame clones appear in the TCRdb table, and some are missing; sequencing was by immunoSEQ multiplex PCR. The table records 300,000 to 350,000 clones, 80% to 95% of them present only once. With 5 bases clipped from V and 4 bases from J, the junction kept 8 bases outside the gene matches. The CDR3 spans 17 residues. The germline V gene encodes CDR1 LGHNA and CDR2 YSLEER. The sample consisted of peripheral blood. The receptor was isolated from a woman aged 25 to 39 with COVID-19, enrolled during active disease. The genes are TRBV4-3 and TRBJ2-1, with 13 bases identical to TRBD2. CDR3 coding DNA: TGCGCCAGCAGCAGGACTAGCGGGAGTCTCGGGTACAATGAGCAGTTCTTC. Residues: CASSRTSGSLGYNEQFF.